The entry below describes one T cell receptor beta chain. There are 14 residues in the CDR3. With V trimmed by 6 bases and J by 2 bases, 2 bases remained unmatched. The germline gives CDR1 MNHEY, CDR2 SMNVEV (reference sequence). Assay: immunoSEQ multiplex PCR; the TCRdb copy retains only in-frame clones and omits some. The sample comprises about 79,000 clones, 80% to 95% of which are singletons, and 0.65% to 0.95% rests with the top ten. The sample originates from a study of T cell changes during pregnancy in multiple sclerosis. The chain employs TRBV27 and TRBJ1-5; TRBD1 aligns across 9 bases. This TCR was sampled from a female donor in good health, enrolled as a control in a pregnancy study. Material: peripheral blood, obtained in the second trimester of pregnancy. This CDR3 reads CASRTGGGNQPQHF. The CDR3 DNA is TGTGCCAGCAGAACAGGGGGCGGCAATCAGCCCCAGCATTTT.